This TCR beta chain is drawn from a study of blood T cells in healthy people across ages. Together with a sample-barcoded 5' primer, a J-beta primer mix was included in a second PCR lasting roughly 6 to 12 cycles. Tags on each cDNA molecule came from a template-switch adaptor with 12 random nucleotides. Using its own MiXCR run on the 5' RACE reads, TCRdb lists one record per CDR3 protein. The repertoire holds some 690,000 distinct CDR3 sequences, with about a fifth as singletons. The TCR originated in a man aged 65 to 85 in good health. Sequencing used blood.

The CDR3 sequence: CASSLLVGKDNEQFF. The CDR3 DNA follows: TGCGCCAGCAGCTTGCTTGTCGGAAAAGACAATGAGCAGTTCTTC. V is TRBV5-1 and J is TRBJ2-1; D not certain. Germline-derived CDR1 and CDR2 are SGHRS and YFSETQ. V was pared by 1 base and J by 5 bases, with 13 bases between. CDR3 length equals 15 residues.